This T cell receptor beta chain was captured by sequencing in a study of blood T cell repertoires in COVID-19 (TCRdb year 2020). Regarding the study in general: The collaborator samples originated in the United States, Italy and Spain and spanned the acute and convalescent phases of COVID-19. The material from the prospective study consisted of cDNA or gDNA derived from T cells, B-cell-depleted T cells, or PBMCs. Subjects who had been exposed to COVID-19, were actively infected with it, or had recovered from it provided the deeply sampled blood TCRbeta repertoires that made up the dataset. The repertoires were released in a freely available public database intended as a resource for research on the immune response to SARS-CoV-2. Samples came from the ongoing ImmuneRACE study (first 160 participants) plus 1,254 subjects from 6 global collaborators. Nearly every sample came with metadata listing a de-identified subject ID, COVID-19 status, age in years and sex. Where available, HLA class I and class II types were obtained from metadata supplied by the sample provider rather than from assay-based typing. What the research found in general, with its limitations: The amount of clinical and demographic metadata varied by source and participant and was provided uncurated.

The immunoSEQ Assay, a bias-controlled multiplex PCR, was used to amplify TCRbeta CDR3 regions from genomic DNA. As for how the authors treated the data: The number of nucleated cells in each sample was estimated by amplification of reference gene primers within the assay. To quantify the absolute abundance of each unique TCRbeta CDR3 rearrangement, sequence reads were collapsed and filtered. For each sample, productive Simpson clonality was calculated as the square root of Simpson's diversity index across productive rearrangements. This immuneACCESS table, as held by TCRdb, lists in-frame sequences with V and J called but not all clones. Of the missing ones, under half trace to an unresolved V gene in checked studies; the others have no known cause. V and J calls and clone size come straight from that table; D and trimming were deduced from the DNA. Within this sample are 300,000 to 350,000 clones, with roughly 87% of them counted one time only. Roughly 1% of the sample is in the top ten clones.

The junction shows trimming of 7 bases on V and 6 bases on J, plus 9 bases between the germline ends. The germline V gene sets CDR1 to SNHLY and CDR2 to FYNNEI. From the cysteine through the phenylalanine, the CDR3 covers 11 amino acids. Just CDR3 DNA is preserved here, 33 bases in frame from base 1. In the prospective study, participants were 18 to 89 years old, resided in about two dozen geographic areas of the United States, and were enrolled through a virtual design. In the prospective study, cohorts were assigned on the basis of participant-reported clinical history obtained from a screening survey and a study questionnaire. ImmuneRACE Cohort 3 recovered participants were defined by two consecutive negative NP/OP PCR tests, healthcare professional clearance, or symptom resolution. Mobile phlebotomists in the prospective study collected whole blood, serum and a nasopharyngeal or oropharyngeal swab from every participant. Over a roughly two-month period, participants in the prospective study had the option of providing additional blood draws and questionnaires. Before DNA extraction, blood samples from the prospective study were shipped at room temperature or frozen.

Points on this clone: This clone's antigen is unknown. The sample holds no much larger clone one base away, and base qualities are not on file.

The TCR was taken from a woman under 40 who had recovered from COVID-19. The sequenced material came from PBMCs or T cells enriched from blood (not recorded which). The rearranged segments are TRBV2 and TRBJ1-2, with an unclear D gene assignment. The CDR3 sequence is CASTLSDGYTF. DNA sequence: TGTGCCAGCACCCTAAGCGATGGCTACACCTTC.